This TCR beta chain originates from a study of identifying expanded T cells in peripheral blood. This table comes from immunoSEQ multiplex PCR, and its TCRdb copy is limited to in-frame clones, with some not included. The sample holds 60,000 to 65,000 clones, about four fifths seen once. The study, taken as a whole, reports: Variance in clone template counts between approximately 2-week samples significantly increased with total template count across all healthy donors.

Collection occurred without any documented infections or immune events in donors. This clone has just one count. Its antigen remains unknown. Germline CDR1 is LGHNA and CDR2 is YSLEER. With 0 bases clipped from V and 3 bases from J, the junction kept 7 bases outside the gene matches. This CDR3 comprises 17 residues. The chain has TRBV4-3 and TRBJ2-1; 8 nucleotides agree with TRBD2. The TCR comes from a person aged 18 to 69 in good health. The sample taken for sequencing was blood. Here the CDR3 reads CASSQEDTGGSYNEQFF. CDR3 coding DNA: TGCGCCAGCAGCCAAGAAGATACGGGGGGGAGCTACAATGAGCAGTTCTTC.